This passage covers 14 T cell receptor beta chains from one sample sequenced in a study of CD8+CD57+ T cells in acquired aplastic anemia. The use of genomic DNA as template underpinned the TCR beta VDJ and CDR3 profiling. TCRdb re-called the reads with MiXCR, one entry per CDR3 protein. The repertoire includes about 210,000 distinct CDR3 sequences, roughly 55% of them detected once, and about 31% sits in the top ten. The sample was sorted CD4+, CD8+, or CD8+CD57+ T cells (not recorded which) from PBMCs. The source of these receptors is a human donor in good health.

Many counts were recorded for this clonotype. In DNA, the CDR3 is TGTGCCAGCAGCTTAAAGACCACAGGGGCAGATACGCAGTATTTT. Amino acid sequence: CASSLKTTGADTQYF. V is TRBV7-6 and J is TRBJ2-3; 7 nucleotides line up with TRBD1. Germline V gene sequence: CDR1 SGHVS, CDR2 FNYEAQ. The CDR3 has 15 amino acids. V lost 2 bases to trimming and J lost 4 bases; unmatched junction nucleotides: 6.

This clonotype has more than one count but fewer than ten. V usage is TRBV19 and J usage is TRBJ2-1, with D tentatively TRBD2 (5 bases). Deletions cut 4 bases from V and 7 bases from J, with 14 bases between. Germline V gene sequence: CDR1 LNHDA, CDR2 SQIVND (reference sequence). This CDR3 contains 14 residues. In DNA form, the CDR3 reads TGTGCCAGTAGTAAAGGAGGCGAAGTGAATGAGCAGTTCTTC. Translating gives CASSKGGEVNEQFF. Full variable domain (missing parts from reference TRBV19 and TRBJ2-1): DGGITQSPKYLFRKEGQNVTLSCEQNLNHDAMYWYRQDPGQGLRLIYYSQIVNDFQKGDIAEGYSVSREKKESFPLTVTSAQKNPTAFYLCASSKGGEVNEQFFGPGTRLTVL.

This chain connects TRBV20-1 to TRBJ2-3; D possibly corresponds to TRBD1 (6 bases). Germline V gives CDR1 DFQATT, CDR2 SNEGSKA (reference sequence). V was cut by 6 bases and J by 0 bases, with 10 bases left in between. This CDR3 is built from 13 residues. Here the CDR3 reads CSAPTGSTDTQYF. CDR3 sequence (DNA): TGCAGTGCCCCGACAGGTAGCACAGATACGCAGTATTTT.

The genes are TRBV15 and TRBJ2-5, with 9 bases identical to TRBD1. The CDR3 contains 14 residues. With 5 bases clipped from V and 2 bases from J, the junction kept 3 bases outside the gene matches. Germline loops: CDR1 LNHNV, CDR2 YYDKDF (reference sequence). CDR3 region: CATSPDRGQETQYF. The CDR3 DNA is TGTGCCACCAGCCCTGACAGGGGGCAAGAGACCCAGTACTTC.

The genes are TRBV29-1 and TRBJ1-5; TRBD1 matches at 11 bases. With 4 bases clipped from V and 7 bases from J, the junction kept 6 bases outside the gene matches. The CDR3 length is 14 residues. Germline V gives CDR1 SQVTM, CDR2 ANQGSEA. CDR3 sequence reads: CSVAGQGGWQPQHF. In nucleotides, the CDR3 is TGCAGCGTTGCGGGACAGGGGGGGTGGCAGCCCCAGCATTTT.

This clonotype was counted a few times. The chain joins TRBV24-1 to TRBJ2-3, with D tentatively TRBD2 (6 bases). V lost 3 bases, J lost 1 base, and 7 bases lay in between. This CDR3 has 14 amino acids. Germline V gives CDR1 KGHDR, CDR2 SFDVKD. This CDR3 reads CATSDSGRTDTQYF. The CDR3 region has the DNA TGTGCCACCAGTGATAGCGGGCGCACAGATACGCAGTATTTT.

This chain joins TRBV19 and TRBJ1-2, with D possibly being TRBD1 (5 bases). The germline V gene has CDR1 LNHDA and CDR2 SQIVND (reference sequence). Trimming cost V 6 bases and J 3 bases, with 11 bases left between them. The CDR3 loop spans 13 amino acids. DNA of the CDR3: TGTGCCAGTAGAAAACAGGTGGACTATGGCTACACCTTC. Protein sequence: CASRKQVDYGYTF.

This clonotype was counted only a few times. The chain uses TRBV7-3 and TRBJ2-5; D not resolved. This CDR3 has 12 amino acids. The germline CDR1 and CDR2 sequences are SGHTA and FQGTGA. Trimming pared 4 bases from V and 5 bases from J, leaving 8 bases between. The CDR3 protein is CASSSTGETQYF. The CDR3 DNA is TGTGCCAGCAGCTCTACTGGTGAGACCCAGTACTTC.

There are a few counts of this clonotype. The rearrangement links TRBV7-9 to TRBJ2-5, with TRBD2 matching over 7 bases. This CDR3 has 15 amino acids. With 8 bases clipped from V and 1 base from J, the junction kept 10 bases outside the gene matches. Germline CDR1 and CDR2: SEHNR and FQNEAQ (reference sequence). The CDR3 loop is CASGEGWGVQETQYF. CDR3 nucleotide sequence: TGTGCCAGCGGGGAGGGGTGGGGAGTCCAAGAGACCCAGTACTTC.

The gene calls are TRBV12-3 or TRBV12-4 and TRBJ2-7, with TRBD2 identical over 7 bases. The CDR3 covers 15 residues. With V trimmed by 4 bases and J by 4 bases, 10 bases remained unmatched. The CDR3 DNA reads TGTGCCAGCAGTTACTCGGGCAGCGGGGCTTACGAGCAGTACTTC. Encoded protein: CASSYSGSGAYEQYF.

The chain links TRBV7-8 to TRBJ1-1; tentatively, D is TRBD1 (5 bases). The CDR3 has 14 amino acids. The germline V gene encodes CDR1 SGHVS and CDR2 FQNEAQ. The CDR3 sequence is CAVGPKLREGEAFF. The CDR3 DNA follows: TGTGCAGTGGGTCCGAAACTTCGGGAGGGGGAAGCTTTCTTT.

This chain joins TRBV7-9 and TRBJ2-3, with 12 nucleotides matching TRBD2. CDR1 and CDR2 from the germline V gene are SEHNR and FQNEAQ (reference sequence). This CDR3 is 17 amino acids long. Unmatched junction bases numbered 7, after V lost 1 base and J lost 5 bases. The CDR3 sequence is CASSLGSSGGARDTQYF. CDR3 DNA sequence: TGTGCCAGCAGCTTAGGGTCTAGCGGGGGGGCAAGAGATACGCAGTATTTT.

This clonotype came up once. The chain uses TRBV4-1 and TRBJ1-6, with a tentative D call TRBD1 (6 bases). V dropped 3 bases and J dropped 0 bases, with 6 bases sitting between them. Germline V lookup: CDR1 MGHRA, CDR2 YSYEKL. The length of the CDR3 is 15 residues. The CDR3 region has the DNA TGCGCCAGCAGCCAGGGGGCCTCCTATAATTCACCCCTCCACTTT. It encodes CASSQGASYNSPLHF.

This clonotype was detected once. The chain combines TRBV7-3 with TRBJ1-2, with D tentatively TRBD1 (5 bases). The CDR3 length is 12 residues. V shed 5 bases and J shed 8 bases, with 12 bases lying between them. Germline assignment: CDR1 SGHTA and CDR2 FQGTGA. CDR3 sequence reads: CASSVPGSGYTF. The CDR3, as DNA: TGTGCCAGCAGCGTTCCAGGGAGCGGCTACACCTTC.